This entry describes one T cell receptor (beta chain). Its antigen is as yet unknown. This entry comes from a study of T cell responses to AZD1222 COVID-19 vaccine. The assay was immunoSEQ multiplex PCR, and TCRdb's table has in-frame clones only and misses some. This sample has 150,000 to 200,000 clones, with 94% found just once. The length of the CDR3 is 13 residues. CDR1 and CDR2 (germline): SGHNT, YYREEE (reference sequence). Trimming removed 4 bases from V and 5 bases from J; junction bases left unmatched: 3. Study outcomes and limitations: The donor group comprised mostly white British people and more females; the analysis possibly underestimated clonal diversity.

This chain links TRBV5-4 with TRBJ2-5, with 9 nucleotides matching TRBD1. The receptor comes from an adult in good health. Sequencing used peripheral blood, obtained on day 0 of AZD1222 vaccination. The CDR3 sequence: CASSEDRGETQYF. In DNA form, the CDR3 reads TGTGCCAGCAGCGAGGACAGGGGCGAGACCCAGTACTTC.